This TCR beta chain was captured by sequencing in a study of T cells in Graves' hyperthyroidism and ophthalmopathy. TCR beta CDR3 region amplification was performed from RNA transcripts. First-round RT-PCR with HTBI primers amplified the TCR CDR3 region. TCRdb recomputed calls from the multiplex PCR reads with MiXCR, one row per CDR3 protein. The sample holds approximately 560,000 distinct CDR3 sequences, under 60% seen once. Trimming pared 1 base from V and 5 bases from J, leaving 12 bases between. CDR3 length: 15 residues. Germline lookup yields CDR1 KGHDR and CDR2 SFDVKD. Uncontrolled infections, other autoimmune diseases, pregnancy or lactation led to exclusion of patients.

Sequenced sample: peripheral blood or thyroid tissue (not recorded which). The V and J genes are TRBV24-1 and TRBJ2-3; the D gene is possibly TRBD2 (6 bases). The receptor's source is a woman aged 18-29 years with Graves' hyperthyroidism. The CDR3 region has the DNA TGTGCCACCAGTGATTTTGACGGGAGTGAAGATACGCAGTATTTT. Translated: CATSDFDGSEDTQYF.